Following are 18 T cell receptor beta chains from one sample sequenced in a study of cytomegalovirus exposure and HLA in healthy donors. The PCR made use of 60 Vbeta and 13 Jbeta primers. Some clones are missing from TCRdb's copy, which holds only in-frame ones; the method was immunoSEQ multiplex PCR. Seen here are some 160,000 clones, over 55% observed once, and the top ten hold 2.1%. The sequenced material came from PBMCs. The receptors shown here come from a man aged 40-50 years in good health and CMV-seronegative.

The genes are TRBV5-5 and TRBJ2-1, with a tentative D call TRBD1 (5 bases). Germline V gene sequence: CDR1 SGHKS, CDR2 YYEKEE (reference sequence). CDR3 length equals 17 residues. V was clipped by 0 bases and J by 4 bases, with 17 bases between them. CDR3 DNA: TGTGCCAGCAGCTTGGTTTGGACAACTGTAGGATACAATGAGCAGTTCTTC. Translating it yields CASSLVWTTVGYNEQFF.

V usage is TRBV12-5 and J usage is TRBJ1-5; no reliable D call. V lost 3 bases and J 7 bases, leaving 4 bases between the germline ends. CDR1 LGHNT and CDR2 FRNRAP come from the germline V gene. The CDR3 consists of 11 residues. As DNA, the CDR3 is TGTGCTAGTGGTTTTAAACAGCCCCAGCATTTT. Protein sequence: CASGFKQPQHF.

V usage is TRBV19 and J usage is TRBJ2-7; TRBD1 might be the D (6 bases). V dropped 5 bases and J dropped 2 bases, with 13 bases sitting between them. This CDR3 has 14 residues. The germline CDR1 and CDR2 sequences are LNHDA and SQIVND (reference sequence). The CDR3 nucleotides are TGTGCCAGTAGTCCCCGGGACATAGCCTACGAGCAGTACTTC. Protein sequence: CASSPRDIAYEQYF. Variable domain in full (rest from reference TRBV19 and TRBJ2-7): DGGITQSPKYLFRKEGQNVTLSCEQNLNHDAMYWYRQDPGQGLRLIYYSQIVNDFQKGDIAEGYSVSREKKESFPLTVTSAQKNPTAFYLCASSPRDIAYEQYFGPGTRLTVT.

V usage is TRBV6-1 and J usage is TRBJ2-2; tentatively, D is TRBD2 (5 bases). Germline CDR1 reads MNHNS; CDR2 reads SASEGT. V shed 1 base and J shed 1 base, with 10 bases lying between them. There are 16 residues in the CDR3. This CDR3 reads CASSEVGGLNTGELFF. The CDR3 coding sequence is TGTGCCAGCAGTGAAGTAGGAGGCCTGAACACCGGGGAGCTGTTTTTT.

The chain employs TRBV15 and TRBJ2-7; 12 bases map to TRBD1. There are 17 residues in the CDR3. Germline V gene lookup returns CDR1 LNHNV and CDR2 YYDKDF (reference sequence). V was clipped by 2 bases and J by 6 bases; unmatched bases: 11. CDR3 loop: CATSRILTGTGGLEQYF. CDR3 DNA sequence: TGTGCCACCAGCAGAATTCTAACCGGGACAGGGGGCCTCGAGCAGTACTTC.

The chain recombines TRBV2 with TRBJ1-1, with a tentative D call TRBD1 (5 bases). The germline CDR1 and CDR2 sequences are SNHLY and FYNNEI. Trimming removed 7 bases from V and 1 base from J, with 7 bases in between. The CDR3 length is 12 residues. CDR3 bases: TGTGCCAGCATCAGGGAGAACACTGAAGCTTTCTTT. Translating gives CASIRENTEAFF.

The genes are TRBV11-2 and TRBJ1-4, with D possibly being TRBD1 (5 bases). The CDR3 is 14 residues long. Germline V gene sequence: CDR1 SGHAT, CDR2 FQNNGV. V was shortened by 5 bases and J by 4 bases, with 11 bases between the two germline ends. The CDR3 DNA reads TGTGCCAGCAGCCGCGGGGGGAGTAATGAAAAACTGTTTTTT. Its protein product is CASSRGGSNEKLFF.

The CDR3 loop is CASRRESRETQYF. The CDR3 DNA reads TGTGCCAGCAGGAGGGAATCCCGAGAGACCCAGTACTTC. V gene TRBV6-1 combines with J gene TRBJ2-5; tentative D call: TRBD2 (5 bases). Germline V gives CDR1 MNHNS, CDR2 SASEGT. Trimming left V 6 bases short and J 4 bases short, with 12 bases between. The CDR3 loop spans 13 amino acids.

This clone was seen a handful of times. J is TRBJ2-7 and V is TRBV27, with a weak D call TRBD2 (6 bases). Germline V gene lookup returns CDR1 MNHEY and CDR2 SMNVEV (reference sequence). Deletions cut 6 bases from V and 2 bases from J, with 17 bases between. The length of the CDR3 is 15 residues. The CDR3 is CASSYQRADTYEQYF. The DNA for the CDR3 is TGTGCCAGCAGCTACCAGCGGGCGGACACCTACGAGCAGTACTTC.

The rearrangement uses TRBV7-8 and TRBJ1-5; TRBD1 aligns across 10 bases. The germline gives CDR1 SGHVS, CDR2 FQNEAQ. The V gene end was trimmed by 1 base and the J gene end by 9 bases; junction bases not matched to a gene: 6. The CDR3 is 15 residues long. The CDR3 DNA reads TGTGCCAGCAGCTTAGGGGACAGGGGCCCGCGGCCCCAGCATTTT. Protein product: CASSLGDRGPRPQHF.

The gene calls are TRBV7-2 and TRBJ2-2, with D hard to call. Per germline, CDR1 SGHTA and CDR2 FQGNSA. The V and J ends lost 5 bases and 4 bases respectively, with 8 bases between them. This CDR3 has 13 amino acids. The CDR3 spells CASSPRSTGELFF. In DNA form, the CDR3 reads TGTGCCAGCAGCCCCAGATCCACCGGGGAGCTGTTTTTT.

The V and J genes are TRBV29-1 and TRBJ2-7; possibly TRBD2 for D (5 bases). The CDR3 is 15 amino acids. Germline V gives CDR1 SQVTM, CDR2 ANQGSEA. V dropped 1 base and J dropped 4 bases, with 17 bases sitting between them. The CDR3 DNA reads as TGCAGCGTTGAAGTCGCCGGGGTAGAATCGTACGAGCAGTACTTC. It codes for CSVEVAGVESYEQYF.

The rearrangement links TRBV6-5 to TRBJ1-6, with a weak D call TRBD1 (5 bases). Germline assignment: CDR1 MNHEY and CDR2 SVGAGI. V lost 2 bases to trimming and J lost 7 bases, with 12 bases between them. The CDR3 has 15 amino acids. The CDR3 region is CASSYAAGLNSPLHF. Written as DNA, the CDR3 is TGTGCCAGCAGTTACGCCGCGGGGCTCAATTCACCCCTCCACTTT.

CDR3 bases: TGTGCCAGCAGTTCGGGGGGTAGGGTCTCTAACTATGGCTACACCTTC. It translates to CASSSGGRVSNYGYTF. This chain connects TRBV27 to TRBJ1-2; weak D call: TRBD1 (5 bases). CDR3 length: 16 amino acids. The germline V gene encodes CDR1 MNHEY and CDR2 SMNVEV (reference sequence). Trimming cost V 4 bases and J 0 bases, with 15 bases left between them.

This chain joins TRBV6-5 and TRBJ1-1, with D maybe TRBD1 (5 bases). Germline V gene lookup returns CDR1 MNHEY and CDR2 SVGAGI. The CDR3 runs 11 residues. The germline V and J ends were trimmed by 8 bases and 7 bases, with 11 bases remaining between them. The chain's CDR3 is CASGAIGEAFF. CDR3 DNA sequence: TGTGCCAGCGGGGCCATTGGTGAAGCTTTCTTT.

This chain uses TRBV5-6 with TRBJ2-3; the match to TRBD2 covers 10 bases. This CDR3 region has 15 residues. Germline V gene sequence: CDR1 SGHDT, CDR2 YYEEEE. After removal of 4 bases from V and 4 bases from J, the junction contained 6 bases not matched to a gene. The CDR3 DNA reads TGTGCCAGCAGCCTCCTAGCGGGGGCCGCAGATACGCAGTATTTT. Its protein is CASSLLAGAADTQYF.

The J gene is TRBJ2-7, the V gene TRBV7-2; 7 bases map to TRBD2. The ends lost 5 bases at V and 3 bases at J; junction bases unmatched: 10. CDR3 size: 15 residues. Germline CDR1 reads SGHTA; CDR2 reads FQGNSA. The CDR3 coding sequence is TGTGCCAGCAGCCCGCGGGCGGGAGTGAGCTACGAGCAGTACTTC. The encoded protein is CASSPRAGVSYEQYF. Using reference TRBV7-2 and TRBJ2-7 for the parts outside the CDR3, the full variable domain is GAGVSQSPSNKVTEKGKDVELRCDPISGHTALYWYRQSLGQGLEFLIYFQGNSAPDKSGLPSDRFSAERTGGSVSTLTIQRTQQEDSAVYLCASSPRAGVSYEQYFGPGTRLTVT.

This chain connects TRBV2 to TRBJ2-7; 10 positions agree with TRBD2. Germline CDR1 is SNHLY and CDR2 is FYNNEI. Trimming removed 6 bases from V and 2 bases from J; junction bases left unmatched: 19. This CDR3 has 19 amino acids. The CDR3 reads CASRSSLAGVLRGPYEQYF. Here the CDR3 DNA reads TGTGCCAGCAGGAGTAGCCTAGCGGGAGTCTTACGCGGCCCCTACGAGCAGTACTTC.